Shown below are 28 T cell receptor delta chains from a single sample sequenced in a study of gamma-delta T cells after stem cell transplantation. With CATT, TCRdb re-called clones from the RT-PCR reads. Altogether several thousand delta-chain clones are present, around 16% being singletons, with the ten largest covering 14%. Source material: gamma-delta T cells. These receptors originate from a human donor. It is not recorded whose cells these are; they may come from a transplant donor.

V and J are TRDV2 and TRDJ1, with D possibly matching TRDD3 (6 bases). CDR1 is GEAIGNYY, CDR2 EKD, per germline. The ends were cut back, 0 bases at V and 4 bases at J, with 29 bases in the middle. CDR3 length equals 20 residues. CDR3 bases: TGTGCCTGTGACACCGTCATTGGGGGTGATCGAGTGTCTGACAACGATAAACTCATCTTT. Protein sequence: CACDTVIGGDRVSDNDKLIF.

The rearrangement uses TRDV2 and TRDJ1; 8 bases fit TRDD3. The junction had 14 bases not matched to a gene; V was cut back by 2 bases and J by 1 base. Per the germline V gene, CDR1 is GEAIGNYY and CDR2 is EKD. The CDR3 has 18 amino acids. In DNA form, the CDR3 reads TGTGCCTGTGACAAGTTACTGGGGGGTACGCGAGGCACCGATAAACTCATCTTT. Translating gives CACDKLLGGTRGTDKLIF.

A word on this clone: Given a far larger clone just one base away, this is likely a sequencing read error. The V call is TRDV2, the J call TRDJ1; 9 bases align to TRDD3. J lost 3 bases, V lost 3 bases, and 10 bases had no gene match. The CDR3 covers 16 residues. CDR1 and CDR2 (germline): GEAIGNYY, EKD. DNA of the CDR3: TGTGCCTGTGACGTACTGGGGGACCCTTACGCCGATAAACTCATCTTT. It yields the protein CACDVLGDPYADKLIF.

This chain joins TRDV2 and TRDJ1, with TRDD3 identical over 12 bases. CDR1 GEAIGNYY and CDR2 EKD come from the germline V gene. The CDR3 covers 17 residues. V was clipped by 0 bases and J by 8 bases; unmatched bases: 12. The CDR3 sequence: CACDTLIVAGGYAKLIF. The CDR3 DNA reads TGTGCCTGTGACACCCTCATCGTGGCTGGGGGATACGCGAAACTCATCTTT.

In its sample, this clone ranks as medium-sized. The chain employs TRDV2 and TRDJ1; 11 nucleotides match TRDD3. The V and J ends lost 1 base and 2 bases, in that order; junction bases with no gene match: 8. This CDR3 region has 17 residues. Germline-derived CDR1 and CDR2 are GEAIGNYY and EKD. DNA of the CDR3: TGTGCCTGTGACACTTTGGATGGGGGATACGCAACCGATAAACTCATCTTT. Translating it yields CACDTLDGGYATDKLIF.

Concerning this clone: Since a far larger clone is one base different, this is likely a read error. This chain links TRDV2 with TRDJ1, with 13 positions matching TRDD3. The germline V gene encodes CDR1 GEAIGNYY and CDR2 EKD. CDR3 length equals 20 residues. J was trimmed by 3 bases and V by 1 base; bases with no gene match: 16. The CDR3, as DNA: TGTGCCTGTGACACAGTCCAACTGGGGGATACGTCTCTTTACGCCGATAAACTCATCTTT. Encoded protein: CACDTVQLGDTSLYADKLIF.

The CDR3 loop is CACDTVKVVEVSGGYGYTDKLIF. Written as DNA, the CDR3 is TGTGCCTGTGACACCGTAAAAGTGGTGGAGGTGTCTGGGGGATACGGGTACACCGATAAACTCATCTTT. The genes are TRDV2 and TRDJ1, with 12 bases fitting TRDD3. The CDR3 extends over 23 amino acids. In germline, CDR1 is GEAIGNYY, CDR2 EKD. Losses at the gene ends were 0 bases for V and 0 bases for J; bases not matched to a gene: 22.

As to this clone: A far larger clone lies a single base away; this is likely a read error. The same CDR3 also results from other DNA sequences found in this sample. The chain has TRDV2 and TRDJ3, with D perhaps matching TRDD2 or TRDD3 (5 bases each). CDR1 GEAIGNYY and CDR2 EKD come from the germline V gene. The CDR3 totals 18 residues. CDR3: CACDTASPSSWDTRQMFF. The CDR3 region has the DNA TGTGCCTGTGACACCGCGTCTCCTAGCTCCTGGGACACCCGACAGATGTTCTTC.

This clone was picked up a small number of times. A read error may be the cause here, since a much bigger clone is one base away. The gene calls are TRDV2 and TRDJ1, with a possible D match to TRDD3 (6 bases). V lost 5 bases to trimming and J lost 0 bases, with 21 bases between them. The CDR3 has 17 amino acids. The germline V gene encodes CDR1 GEAIGNYY and CDR2 EKD. This CDR3 is CACGGLPGDQYTDKLIF. The CDR3 DNA follows: TGTGCCTGTGGTGGACTGCCGGGGGACCAATACACCGATAAACTCATCTTT.

The chain links TRDV2 to TRDJ1, with a weak D call TRDD3 (6 bases). This CDR3 comprises 16 residues. Germline V gene sequence: CDR1 GEAIGNYY, CDR2 EKD. The V end lost 0 bases, the J end lost 3 bases, and 16 bases lay between the germline ends. The CDR3 spells CACDTVSGGFPDKLIF. The CDR3 DNA sequence: TGTGCCTGTGACACCGTCAGTGGGGGCTTCCCCGATAAACTCATCTTT.

This clone was seen more than once but under ten times. The chain links TRDV2 to TRDJ1; 10 bases map to TRDD3. Looked up from germline, CDR1 is GEAIGNYY and CDR2 is EKD. This CDR3 has 16 amino acids. V lost 3 bases, J lost 4 bases, and 10 bases stayed unmatched. CDR3 region: CACDPLGDNSSDKLIF. DNA for the CDR3: TGTGCCTGTGACCCGCTGGGGGATAATTCGAGCGATAAACTCATCTTT.

This clone was detected only a few times. CDR3 sequence (DNA): TGTGCCTGTGACACCGTGGGGGGGCCCTACACCGATAAACTCATCTTT. This sequence encodes CACDTVGGPYTDKLIF. The chain couples TRDV2 to TRDJ1; tentatively, D is TRDD3 (6 bases). The CDR3 totals 16 residues. Per germline, CDR1 GEAIGNYY and CDR2 EKD. Trimming removed 0 bases at V and 0 bases at J, with 13 bases between.

This clone has just a few counts. This may be a read error, as it is one base from a much larger clone. The identical CDR3 is also encoded by other nucleotide sequences in the sample. V is TRDV2 and J is TRDJ1, with TRDD3 matching 9 bases. The CDR3 sequence is 18 residues long. J lost 2 bases, V lost 2 bases, and 14 bases had no gene match. Germline loops: CDR1 GEAIGNYY, CDR2 EKD. The CDR3 nucleotides are TGTGCCTGTGACAACATTCGTACTGGGGGAAACGATACCGATAAACTCATCTTT. Protein sequence: CACDNIRTGGNDTDKLIF.

Remarks on this clone: A single base separates this from a much larger clone, so it may be a read error. The chain uses TRDV2 and TRDJ1; the match to TRDD3 covers 9 bases. The CDR3 sequence is 23 residues long. Germline lookup yields CDR1 GEAIGNYY and CDR2 EKD. The CDR3 here is CACGTVALRLGDLSPSYTDKLIF. CDR3 nucleotides: TGTGCCTGTGGCACCGTCGCCCTTAGGCTGGGGGATCTCTCCCCCTCGTACACCGATAAACTCATCTTT.

CDR3 protein: CACDPVLGDTRWDTRQMFF. The CDR3 nucleotides read TGTGCCTGTGACCCCGTACTGGGGGATACGCGCTGGGACACCCGACAGATGTTTTTC. This rearrangement joins TRDV2 to TRDJ3; 13 bases map to TRDD3. V lost 3 bases and J lost 3; bases outside the gene matches: 7. Germline loops: CDR1 GEAIGNYY, CDR2 EKD. This CDR3 is built from 19 residues.

This clone appeared a few times. Here the CDR3 DNA reads TGTGCCTGTGACACCGTACTGGGGGATACGTCGTACACCGATAAACTCATCTTT. Amino acid sequence: CACDTVLGDTSYTDKLIF. The genes are TRDV2 and TRDJ1; 13 nucleotides align to TRDD3. The ends lost 0 bases at V and 0 bases at J; junction bases unmatched: 6. The CDR3 consists of 18 residues. Germline CDR1 and CDR2: GEAIGNYY and EKD.

Details on this clone: The TCRdb protein comes from a much larger clone and disagrees with this DNA's translation at residue 13, likely due to a read error; the protein given here is derived from the DNA. This chain uses TRDV2 with TRDJ1; TRDD3 matches at 12 bases. The V gene's germline CDR1 is GEAIGNYY and CDR2 EKD. This CDR3 spans 19 amino acids. V lost 3 bases to trimming and J lost 2 bases; unmatched junction nucleotides: 15. This chain's CDR3 is CACDGLPLTGGYRTDKLIF. CDR3 bases: TGTGCCTGTGACGGCCTTCCTCTTACTGGGGGATACAGGACCGATAAACTCATCTTT.

As regards this clone: Compared with germline, one end of the junction differs, possibly owing to a read error. For the CDR3, the DNA is TGTGCCTGTGACTTTATATCCCCCGCTGTGGGATCGGAATTACCGTACACCTATAAACTCATCTTT. Its protein is CACDFISPAVGSELPYTYKLIF. This rearrangement joins TRDV2 to TRDJ1, with TRDD3 as a possible D gene (5 bases). The CDR3 spans 22 residues. CDR1 and CDR2 from the germline V gene are GEAIGNYY and EKD.

About this clone: A single base separates this from a much larger clone, so it may be a read error. The limits of the CDR3 on the DNA are not certain, so only TCRdb's listed CDR3 is given. The V call is TRAV29/DV5, the J call TRDJ1; whether TRDD3, the table's D call, matches the DNA was not checked. The CDR3 extends over 22 residues, inclusive of both ends. Germline CDR1 and CDR2: NSMFDY and ISSIKDK. The chain's CDR3 is CSVLLCSKPFPTELGELGKLIF.

Comment on this clone: A read error may explain this, as a much larger clone is one base away. The chain links TRDV2 to TRDJ1, with TRDD3 identical over 12 bases. The CDR3 has 19 amino acids. The ends lost 3 bases at V and 2 bases at J; junction bases unmatched: 15. The V gene's germline CDR1 is GEAIGNYY and CDR2 EKD. The CDR3 loop is CACDGIPLTGGYKTDKLIF. The CDR3 DNA is TGTGCCTGTGACGGCATTCCTCTTACTGGGGGATACAAGACCGATAAACTCATCTTT.

In regard to this clone: One base away lies a much larger clone, so this may be a sequencing read error. The chain has TRDV2 and TRDJ1; 7 nucleotides agree with TRDD3. V lost 0 bases to trimming and J lost 0 bases; unmatched junction nucleotides: 6. The CDR3 extends over 16 amino acids. CDR1 and CDR2 (germline): GEAIGNYY, EKD. CDR3 loop: CACDTVGETYTDKLIF. The CDR3 region has the DNA TGTGCCTGTGACACCGTGGGGGAGACATACACCGATAAACTCATCTTT.

This clone was seen more than once but under ten times. This sequence may be a read error, since a much larger clone differs from it by one base. V is TRDV2 and J is TRDJ1; 9 bases fit TRDD3. CDR3 size: 17 residues. Germline V gives CDR1 GEAIGNYY, CDR2 EKD. The junction had 13 bases not matched to a gene; V was cut back by 3 bases and J by 3 bases. CDR3 DNA: TGTGCCTGTGACTTGATTACTGGGGGAACTTACGCCGATAAACTCATCTTT. Its protein product is CACDLITGGTYADKLIF.

On this clone: A much larger clone lies one base from this, so it may be a read error. The V call is TRDV2, the J call TRDJ3, with 9 bases identical to TRDD3. CDR3 size: 20 residues. CDR1 GEAIGNYY and CDR2 EKD come from the germline V gene. The CDR3, as DNA: TGTGCCTGCGACAGTACTGGGGGACACCTTGGCTCCTGGGACACCCGACCGATGTTTTTC. It is translated as CACDSTGGHLGSWDTRPMFF.

About this clone: Being one base from a much bigger clone, this may be a read error. The genes are TRDV2 and TRDJ1; D ambiguous. Trimming took 6 bases from V and 4 from J, leaving 14 bases between them. CDR1 and CDR2 (germline): GEAIGNYY, EKD. The CDR3 has 13 residues. CDR3 sequence: CACSPLRFDKLIF. CDR3 sequence (DNA): TGTGCCTGTTCTCCACTGCGCTTCGATAAACTCATCTTT.

This clone has a handful of counts. TCRdb assigns this DNA the protein of a much larger clone, which departs from its translation at residue 8; this likely reflects a read error, and the protein shown comes from translating the DNA. This rearrangement joins TRDV2 to TRDJ1; 8 bases agree with TRDD3. CDR1 and CDR2 from the germline V gene are GEAIGNYY and EKD. This CDR3 is 19 amino acids long. V lost 3 bases, J lost 1 base, and 18 bases stayed unmatched. The chain's CDR3 is CACDLLGANTGSSTDKLIF. CDR3 nucleotide sequence: TGTGCCTGTGACCTACTGGGGGCTAATACTGGGTCGAGCACCGATAAACTCATCTTT.

This clone has only a few counts. A much bigger clone sits one base away, suggesting this may be a read error. Other DNA sequences in the same sample also yield this CDR3. CDR3 amino acids: CACDTLEDTKRYTDKLIF. Written as DNA, the CDR3 is TGTGCCTGTGACACGCTCGAAGATACGAAGAGATACACCGATAAACTCATCTTT. The chain employs TRDV2 and TRDJ1, with D perhaps TRDD3 (6 bases). Germline CDR1 reads GEAIGNYY; CDR2 reads EKD. The CDR3 spans 18 residues. Trimming took off 1 base at V and 0 bases at J, with 20 bases between the two ends.

This clone was detected only a few times. The V and J genes are TRDV2 and TRDJ1; D is possibly TRDD2 or TRDD3 (7 bases each). Per the germline V gene, CDR1 is GEAIGNYY and CDR2 is EKD. The germline V and J ends were trimmed by 2 bases and 0 bases, with 30 bases remaining between them. The CDR3 loop spans 21 amino acids. This CDR3 is CACDKLPSKLGSPGDTDKLIF. The CDR3 DNA follows: TGTGCCTGTGACAAGCTTCCTAGCAAACTGGGGTCCCCTGGGGACACCGATAAACTCATCTTT.

Concerning this clone: This may stem from a read error, because a much larger clone lies one nucleotide away. The chain combines TRDV2 with TRDJ1; D might be TRDD3 (6 bases). Germline CDR1 and CDR2: GEAIGNYY and EKD. V was clipped by 1 base and J by 1 base, with 15 bases between them. This CDR3 is 16 amino acids long. CDR3 DNA sequence: TGTGCCTGTGACACTGCTGGGGCACCCTCCACCGATAAACTCATCTTT. Protein product: CACDTAGAPSTDKLIF.